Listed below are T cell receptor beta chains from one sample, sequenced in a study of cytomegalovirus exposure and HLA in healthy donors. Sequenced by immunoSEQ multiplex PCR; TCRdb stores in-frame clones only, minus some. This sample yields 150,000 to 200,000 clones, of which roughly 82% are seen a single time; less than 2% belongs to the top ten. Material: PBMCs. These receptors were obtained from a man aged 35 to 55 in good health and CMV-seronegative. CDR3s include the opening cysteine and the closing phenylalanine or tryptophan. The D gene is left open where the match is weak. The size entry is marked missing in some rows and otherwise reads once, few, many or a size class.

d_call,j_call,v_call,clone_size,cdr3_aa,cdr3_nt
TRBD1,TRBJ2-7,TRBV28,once,CASSVTGSRDEQYF,TGTGCCAGCAGTGTGACAGGGAGTAGGGACGAGCAGTACTTC
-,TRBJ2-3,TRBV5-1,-,CASTMGGRAGTDTQYF,TGCGCCAGCACCATGGGGGGACGGGCGGGCACAGATACGCAGTATTTT
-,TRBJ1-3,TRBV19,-,CASSPQGSSGNTIYF,TGTGCCAGTAGTCCCCAGGGCTCCTCTGGAAACACCATATATTTT
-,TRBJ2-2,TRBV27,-,CASSLQGISDTGELFF,TGTGCCAGCAGTCTACAGGGAATCTCGGACACCGGGGAGCTGTTTTTT
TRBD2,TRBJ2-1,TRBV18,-,CASSPFTGRLAGGYNEQFF,TGTGCCAGCTCACCATTCACCGGGAGACTAGCGGGGGGCTACAATGAGCAGTTCTTC
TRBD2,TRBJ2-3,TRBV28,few,CASSLPVGLAGLEDTQYF,TGTGCCAGCAGTTTACCGGTGGGACTAGCGGGCTTAGAAGATACGCAGTATTTT
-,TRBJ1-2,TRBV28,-,CASSPPGIYGYTF,TGTGCCAGCAGCCCTCCAGGTATTTATGGCTACACCTTC
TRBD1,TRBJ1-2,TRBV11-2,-,CASSLGGTGGDGYTF,TGTGCCAGCAGCTTAGGAGGGACAGGGGGCGATGGCTACACCTTC
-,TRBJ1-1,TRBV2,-,CASSVRAGGTEAFF,TGTGCCAGCAGTGTCAGGGCGGGGGGCACTGAAGCTTTCTTT
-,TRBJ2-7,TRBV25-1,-,CASRPGPGNEQYF,TGTGCCAGCAGACCAGGACCGGGGAACGAGCAGTACTTC
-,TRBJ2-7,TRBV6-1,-,CASSEMETSTYEQYF,TGTGCCAGCAGTGAAATGGAGACGAGCACCTACGAGCAGTACTTC
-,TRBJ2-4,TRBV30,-,CAWSVTLFGDIQYF,TGTGCCTGGAGTGTGACCCTATTCGGGGACATTCAGTACTTC
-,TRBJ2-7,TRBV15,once,CATRRGDGYEQYF,TGTGCCACGCGCCGGGGTGACGGGTACGAGCAGTACTTC